These 16 T cell receptor beta chains were all obtained from the same sample, sequenced in a study of T cells expressing NK-cell markers (dated by TCRdb to about 2020). The protocol used for the library was 5' RACE. Sequenced on an Illumina HiSeq 2000. Reprocessed by TCRdb, the reads give a single entry per CDR3 protein sequence, without DNA. The sample's clone listing holds 300,000 to 500,000 distinct CDR3 sequences. The ten most abundant clones make up approximately 11% of the sample. The sample consisted of blood T cells: a sorted CD56 or NKG2C T cell subset, CD4+ or CD8+ T cells, or bulk PBMC T cells (not recorded which). The receptors were gathered from a woman aged 45-65 years in good health. Donor details come from another sample of the same person, matched by shared clones.

The chain recombines TRBV27 with TRBJ2-7; TCRdb's D gene call, TRBD2, goes unchecked for lack of DNA. This CDR3 contains 15 residues. Germline V gene lookup returns CDR1 MNHEY and CDR2 SMNVEV (reference sequence). CDR3 sequence: CASGDSGTYSYEQYF.

The CDR3 sequence: CSVEGGLKTREQYF. This rearrangement joins TRBV29-1 to TRBJ2-7; with no DNA, the TCRdb D assignment of TRBD2 cannot be verified. Germline loops: CDR1 SQVTM, CDR2 ANQGSEA. The CDR3 consists of 14 residues.

This chain joins TRBV15 and TRBJ2-1; TCRdb designates TRBD2, a call that cannot be tested without DNA. The CDR3 has 16 amino acids. Per germline, CDR1 LNHNV and CDR2 YYDKDF (reference sequence). The CDR3 sequence: CATSRERLAGVDEQFF.

The V and J genes are TRBV7-2 and TRBJ2-7; TCRdb selects TRBD1, and the lack of DNA leaves this call unchecked. The CDR3 is 15 residues long. Germline CDR1 SGHTA, CDR2 FQGNSA. CDR3 protein: CASSLERTGRYEQYF.

The V call is TRBV12-3 or TRBV12-4, the J call TRBJ2-5; TCRdb indicates TRBD1, and absent DNA this call remains unverified. This CDR3 region has 16 residues. The CDR3 loop is CASSLAGQGAEETQYF.

The J gene is TRBJ2-1, the V gene TRBV24-1. In germline, CDR1 is KGHDR, CDR2 SFDVKD. The length of the CDR3 is 15 residues. The CDR3: CATSETRTPYNEQFF.

This sequence joins TRBV25-1 and TRBJ1-6. In germline, CDR1 is MGHDK, CDR2 SYGVNS. The CDR3 spans 13 residues. The CDR3 is CASSGRGNSPLHF.

The gene calls are TRBV20-1 and TRBJ2-1; TCRdb selects TRBD2, and the lack of DNA leaves this call unchecked. There are 14 residues in the CDR3. Per the germline V gene, CDR1 is DFQATT and CDR2 is SNEGSKA (reference sequence). The CDR3 is CSATRLVSYNEQFF.

CDR3 residues: CASRPSADTEAFF. The V gene is TRBV2, the J gene TRBJ1-1. Germline CDR1 and CDR2: SNHLY and FYNNEI. The CDR3 consists of 13 residues.

V usage is TRBV30 and J usage is TRBJ2-4; TCRdb indicates TRBD1, and absent DNA this call remains unverified. Looked up from germline, CDR1 is GTSNPN and CDR2 is SVGIG (reference sequence). The CDR3 totals 13 residues. Here the CDR3 reads CAWSPGIGDIQYF.

The chain employs TRBV10-3 and TRBJ1-1; the D call from TCRdb, TRBD1, cannot be confirmed without DNA. The CDR3 consists of 14 residues. Germline CDR1 reads ENHRY; CDR2 reads SYGVKD. CDR3 sequence reads: CAIRHGAQGTEAFF.

The chain joins TRBV12-5 to TRBJ2-5; TCRdb selects TRBD1, and the lack of DNA leaves this call unchecked. Germline CDR1 LGHNT, CDR2 FRNRAP. The CDR3 extends over 17 amino acids. The CDR3 loop reads CASGLPSGTGGSETQYF.

V gene TRBV5-6 combines with J gene TRBJ2-7; there is no DNA to check the TCRdb D call of TRBD2. The V gene's germline CDR1 is SGHDT and CDR2 YYEEEE. The CDR3 covers 15 residues. The CDR3 protein is CASSWVAGEKYEQYF.

The chain employs TRBV29-1 and TRBJ1-2. The CDR3 consists of 12 residues. Germline CDR1 is SQVTM and CDR2 is ANQGSEA. The CDR3: CSVADGRHGYTF.

Here the CDR3 reads CASSVEASVLGDTQYF. The chain is built from TRBV9 and TRBJ2-3; as DNA is missing, the TRBD2 call by TCRdb cannot be tested. The CDR3 spans 16 residues. CDR1 is SGDLS, CDR2 YYNGEE, per germline.

The chain is built from TRBV11-2 and TRBJ2-1; TCRdb returns TRBD2, unconfirmable since there is no DNA. The CDR3 loop spans 15 amino acids. Per germline, CDR1 SGHAT and CDR2 FQNNGV. The CDR3 sequence is CASRRWEAAGIEQFF.